The T cell receptor (beta chain) described here comes from a study of identical twins. For this clonotype: The antigen is unknown.

A template switching step contributed a universal primer site, while unique molecular identifiers were present in the cDNA. Via MiXCR, TCRdb re-called the 5' RACE reads, giving one row per CDR3 protein. Of around 670,000 distinct CDR3 sequences in the sample, around 6% were seen once. Whole-study results and caveats: Cross-sectional statistics underpinned the conclusions; the same donors were not followed. Models predicted too little out-of-frame TCR alpha sharing in monozygotic twins.

The germline gives CDR1 MNHEY, CDR2 SVGAGI. Deletions cut 5 bases from V and 3 bases from J, with 19 bases between. This CDR3 contains 16 residues. V gene TRBV6-5 combines with J gene TRBJ1-2, with a tentative D call TRBD1 (5 bases). This TCR derives from a man between 18 and 29 years old in good health. The sample was naive T cells sorted from blood. The CDR3 sequence: CASSLDSLQSYYGYTF. Here the CDR3 DNA reads TGTGCCAGCAGTCTCGACAGTCTCCAATCCTACTATGGCTACACCTTC.